One sample yielded the 14 T cell receptor beta chains listed below, sequenced in a study of early T cells in non-severe SARS-CoV-2 infection. TCRdb reanalysed the 5' RACE reads using MiXCR and keeps one entry per CDR3 protein. This table holds roughly 99,000 distinct CDR3 sequences, approximately 12% found once. The sample taken for sequencing was whole blood. The receptors were gathered from an adult who was a healthcare worker with PCR-confirmed SARS-CoV-2 infection or an uninfected control (not recorded which).

This clonotype was recorded a few times. This chain connects TRBV28 to TRBJ2-1, with a weak D call TRBD2 (5 bases). Per the germline V gene, CDR1 is MDHEN and CDR2 is SYDVKM. V lost 4 bases, J lost 5 bases, and 9 bases lay in between. The CDR3 loop spans 13 amino acids. CDR3 in amino acids: CASSSDGDNEQFF. The CDR3 region has the DNA TGTGCCAGCAGTTCAGACGGGGACAATGAGCAGTTCTTC.

The CDR3 nucleotides read TGTGCCAGCAGCCAAGAGTGGGGGAGCAGAGGGGAGCAGTACTTC. Its protein product is CASSQEWGSRGEQYF. The chain recombines TRBV3-1 with TRBJ2-7; D may correspond to TRBD1 or TRBD2 (5 bases each). Looked up from germline, CDR1 is LGHDT and CDR2 is YNNKEL (reference sequence). The CDR3 contains 15 residues. The V end lost 0 bases, the J end lost 7 bases, and 16 bases lay between the germline ends.

In its sample, this clonotype was seen a few times. J is TRBJ2-7 and V is TRBV29-1, with 7 bases that match TRBD2. The V gene's germline CDR1 is SQVTM and CDR2 ANQGSEA. Germline trimming cut 4 bases from V and 6 bases from J; bases unmatched to any gene: 3. The CDR3 extends over 11 amino acids. The CDR3 loop is CSVGLATEQYF. The CDR3 coding sequence is TGCAGCGTTGGACTAGCTACCGAGCAGTACTTC.

This clonotype was found many times. This sequence joins TRBV20-1 and TRBJ1-1; 10 nucleotides line up with TRBD1. The J segment lost 4 bases and the V segment lost 2 bases, leaving 7 bases of the junction unmatched. The CDR3 contains 15 residues. CDR1 is DFQATT, CDR2 SNEGSKA, per germline (reference sequence). The CDR3 region has the DNA TGCAGTGCTAGATTGATAGGGACAGGGGTCACTGAAGCTTTCTTT. It is translated as CSARLIGTGVTEAFF.

A remark on this clonotype: It may be a read error: a sequence one base away is much more abundant. V usage is TRBV4-1 and J usage is TRBJ2-1; D possibly corresponds to TRBD2 (6 bases). CDR3 size: 14 residues. Germline V CDR1 and CDR2: MGHRA, YSYEKL. CDR3 DNA sequence: TGCGCCTGCAGCCAAGACGGACTTGGGGGGAAGCAGTTCTTC. Its translation is CACSQDGLGGKQFF.

Only a few counts were recorded for this clonotype. This chain links TRBV28 with TRBJ1-5; TRBD1 is a possible D gene (5 bases). Germline CDR1 is MDHEN and CDR2 is SYDVKM. The length of the CDR3 is 15 residues. Trimming left V 3 bases short and J 0 bases short, with 9 bases between. CDR3 nucleotides: TGTGCCAGCAGTTTTGGGGGGTATAGCAATCAGCCCCAGCATTTT. It encodes CASSFGGYSNQPQHF.

A word on this clonotype: This may be a read error: a much more frequent sequence differs by one nucleotide. V is TRBV11-3 and J is TRBJ2-7; D perhaps matches TRBD2 (5 bases). The CDR3 is 17 amino acids. Between the trimmed V and J ends, which lost 4 bases and 3 bases, there was a span of 22 bases. Germline-derived CDR1 and CDR2 are SGHNT and YENEEA. CDR3 in amino acids: CASSSSIPGWENYEQYF. As DNA, the CDR3 is TGTGCCAGCAGCTCATCGATCCCGGGGTGGGAAAACTACGAGCAGTACTTC.

The chain has TRBV10-1 and TRBJ1-4, with unresolved D. CDR3 length equals 11 residues. The ends were cut back, 3 bases at V and 7 bases at J, with 3 bases in the middle. Germline lookup yields CDR1 WNHNN and CDR2 SYGVQD (reference sequence). The CDR3 reads CASSDGEKLFF. CDR3 coding DNA: TGCGCCAGCAGTGATGGTGAAAAACTGTTTTTT.

This clonotype appeared a few times. The chain employs TRBV4-3 and TRBJ2-7; TRBD2 matches 8 bases. This CDR3 has 15 residues. J lost 7 bases, V lost 1 base, and 9 bases had no gene match. Germline CDR1 and CDR2: LGHNA and YSLEER. The CDR3 loop reads CASSQGFAGGGEQYF. CDR3 coding DNA: TGCGCCAGCAGCCAAGGATTCGCGGGAGGTGGGGAGCAGTACTTC.

This clonotype has at least ten counts. The CDR3 DNA follows: TGCAGCATTTCAGGGATGGGAACCGGGGAGCTGTTTTTT. This encodes CSISGMGTGELFF. This sequence joins TRBV29-1 and TRBJ2-2; possibly TRBD1 for D (5 bases). Trimming took off 8 bases at V and 5 bases at J, with 15 bases between the two ends. This CDR3 is 13 amino acids long. Germline V CDR1 and CDR2: SQVTM, ANQGSEA.

This clonotype was found a few times. This chain joins TRBV20-1 and TRBJ2-7, with a tentative D call TRBD2 (6 bases). Trimming removed 8 bases at V and 6 bases at J, with 20 bases between. Per germline, CDR1 DFQATT and CDR2 SNEGSKA (reference sequence). The length of the CDR3 is 13 residues. The CDR3 DNA reads as TGCAGTTCTTACCTCGGAGGGGCCGGCGAGCAGTACTTC. Its protein is CSSYLGGAGEQYF.

CDR3 sequence reads: CASSGAGFSETQYF. Here the CDR3 DNA reads TGTGCCAGCAGCGGGGCGGGCTTTTCAGAGACCCAGTACTTC. V is TRBV9 and J is TRBJ2-5; tentatively, D is TRBD2 (5 bases). The germline V gene has CDR1 SGDLS and CDR2 YYNGEE. There are 14 residues in the CDR3. V was pared by 3 bases and J by 4 bases, with 13 bases between.

This chain joins TRBV4-1 and TRBJ1-1; D gene unclear. Looked up from germline, CDR1 is MGHRA and CDR2 is YSYEKL. V lost 0 bases, J lost 4 bases, and 9 bases lay in between. The CDR3 consists of 14 residues. CDR3 nucleotides: TGCGCCAGCAGCCAAGAACTCCTGGGCACTGAAGCTTTCTTT. Its protein product is CASSQELLGTEAFF.

A few counts support this clonotype. The chain joins TRBV28 to TRBJ2-2; 12 nucleotides line up with TRBD2. The CDR3 runs 12 residues. Germline V gene data show CDR1 as MDHEN and CDR2 as SYDVKM. The V gene end was trimmed by 11 bases and the J gene end by 6 bases; junction bases not matched to a gene: 1. CDR3 protein: CAASGRAGELFF. In nucleotides, the CDR3 is TGTGCCGCTAGCGGGAGGGCCGGGGAGCTGTTTTTT. The complete variable domain, with remaining parts taken from reference TRBV28 and TRBJ2-2, reads DVKVTQSSRYLVKRTGEKVFLECVQDMDHENMFWYRQDPGLGLRLIYFSYDVKMKEKGDIPEGYSVSREKKERFSLILESASTNQTSMYLCAASGRAGELFFGEGSRLTVL.